Listed here are 21 T cell receptor beta chains from one sample, sequenced in a study of blood T cell repertoires in COVID-19. Repertoires were generated with immunoSEQ multiplex PCR, while TCRdb's copy carries only in-frame clones and drops some. The table shows some 70,000 clones, with 86% occurring only once. The sample comprised peripheral blood. The source is a man aged 45-65 years with active COVID-19.

The chain employs TRBV7-9 and TRBJ2-5; 10 bases align to TRBD1. CDR3 length: 17 amino acids. J was trimmed by 2 bases and V by 4 bases; bases with no gene match: 10. The germline CDR1 and CDR2 sequences are SEHNR and FQNEAQ (reference sequence). The CDR3: CASSSGLGQGKQETQYF. The CDR3 coding sequence is TGTGCCAGCAGCTCAGGTTTGGGACAGGGGAAACAAGAGACCCAGTACTTC.

J is TRBJ1-5 and V is TRBV6-5; D perhaps matches TRBD1 (6 bases). CDR1 MNHEY and CDR2 SVGAGI come from the germline V gene. CDR3 length equals 15 residues. V was cut by 6 bases and J by 4 bases, with 16 bases left in between. The CDR3 reads CASSPSGGGNQPQHF. In DNA, the CDR3 is TGTGCCAGCAGCCCCTCGGGAGGGGGAAATCAGCCCCAGCATTTT.

V gene TRBV28 combines with J gene TRBJ2-2; D is possibly TRBD2 (6 bases). This CDR3 has 13 amino acids. Germline CDR1 is MDHEN and CDR2 is SYDVKM. Trimming shortened V by 10 bases and J by 6 bases, and 15 bases separated the two germline ends. The CDR3 nucleotides are TGTGCCACCTTTACGGGGGTGGCCGGGGAGCTGTTTTTT. This gives the protein CATFTGVAGELFF.

This clone was recorded a few times. The chain recombines TRBV3-1 (or the pseudogene TRBV3-2) with TRBJ2-2; D remains unclear. Germline CDR1 is LGHDT and CDR2 is YNNKEL (reference sequence). Trimming pared 2 bases from V and 5 bases from J, leaving 6 bases between. The CDR3 is 13 amino acids. The CDR3 nucleotides read TGTGCCAGCAGCCAACTCAGAACCGGGGAGCTGTTTTTT. This translates into CASSQLRTGELFF.

The chain uses TRBV20-1 and TRBJ2-3; D remains unclear. Germline CDR1 is DFQATT and CDR2 is SNEGSKA (reference sequence). The V gene lost 3 bases and the J gene lost 2 bases, with 15 bases spanning the gap. The CDR3 length is 15 residues. This CDR3 reads CSASFAPLPTDTQYF. CDR3 nucleotide sequence: TGCAGTGCTAGTTTTGCGCCCCTCCCCACAGATACGCAGTATTTT.

The chain employs TRBV5-1 and TRBJ2-7; D perhaps matches TRBD1 (6 bases). Germline V gene data show CDR1 as SGHRS and CDR2 as YFSETQ. V lost 0 bases and J lost 5, with 12 bases in between. The CDR3 loop spans 14 amino acids. The CDR3: CASSLDVTGNEQYF. CDR3 nucleotide sequence: TGCGCCAGCAGCTTGGATGTGACAGGCAACGAGCAGTACTTC.

Note on this clone: Other DNA sequences from this sample encode an identical CDR3 as well. V usage is TRBV2 and J usage is TRBJ2-5, with a tentative D call TRBD1 (6 bases). CDR3 length: 13 residues. CDR1 is SNHLY and CDR2 is FYNNEI in the germline V gene. Trimming cost V 6 bases and J 5 bases, with 13 bases left between them. The CDR3 nucleotides are TGTGCCAGCAGCCTACAGGGACGGGAGACCCAGTACTTC. Translation gives CASSLQGRETQYF.

The gene calls are TRBV9 and TRBJ1-4, with D possibly being TRBD1 (5 bases). Germline CDR1 reads SGDLS; CDR2 reads YYNGEE. This CDR3 is built from 13 residues. V shed 0 bases and J shed 7 bases, with 7 bases lying between them. The CDR3 region has the DNA TGTGCCAGCAGCGTAGGTCAGGGTGAAAAACTGTTTTTT. This encodes CASSVGQGEKLFF.

The chain is built from TRBV19 and TRBJ1-1; TRBD1 matches 8 bases. Unmatched junction bases numbered 4, after V lost 9 bases and J lost 1 base. CDR1 and CDR2 from the germline V gene are LNHDA and SQIVND (reference sequence). This CDR3 has 13 residues. This CDR3 is CASRQGPNTEAFF. DNA of the CDR3: TGTGCCAGCCGACAGGGGCCGAACACTGAAGCTTTCTTT.

The rearrangement joins TRBV15 to TRBJ1-3, with TRBD1 matching 7 bases. The CDR3 sequence is 16 residues long. The germline V gene has CDR1 LNHNV and CDR2 YYDKDF (reference sequence). The trim removed 0 bases at V and 3 bases at J, leaving 5 bases unmatched. The CDR3 region has the DNA TGTGCCACCAGCAGAGATCCGCAGGGGGGTGGAAACACCATATATTTT. Its translation: CATSRDPQGGGNTIYF.

The V call is TRBV7-9, the J call TRBJ1-4; D might be TRBD1 (5 bases). The V gene's germline CDR1 is SEHNR and CDR2 FQNEAQ (reference sequence). The V gene lost 5 bases and the J gene lost 0 bases, with 13 bases spanning the gap. This CDR3 contains 16 residues. CDR3 loop: CASSRGEAATNEKLFF. DNA for the CDR3: TGTGCCAGCAGCAGAGGGGAGGCCGCAACTAATGAAAAACTGTTTTTT.

The V and J genes are TRBV4-1 and TRBJ2-5, with D unclear. The CDR3 covers 15 residues. The V end lost 0 bases, the J end lost 2 bases, and 10 bases lay between the germline ends. In germline, CDR1 is MGHRA, CDR2 YSYEKL. CDR3 residues: CASSQEQQKQETQYF. CDR3 nucleotides: TGCGCCAGCAGCCAAGAACAGCAAAAACAAGAGACCCAGTACTTC.

This clone was counted a few times. The chain has TRBV11-2 and TRBJ2-2; TRBD2 agrees at 10 bases. This CDR3 contains 19 residues. The germline gives CDR1 SGHAT, CDR2 FQNNGV. V was pared by 5 bases and J by 2 bases, with 14 bases of the junction left unmatched. CDR3 nucleotide sequence: TGTGCCAGCAGCCGAGGCCGGGGGGCTAGCGGGAGAAACACCGGGGAGCTGTTTTTT. This codes for CASSRGRGASGRNTGELFF. The whole variable domain, filled in from reference TRBV11-2 and TRBJ2-2, reads EAGVAQSPRYKIIEKRQSVAFWCNPISGHATLYWYQQILGQGPKLLIQFQNNGVVDDSQLPKDRFSAERLKGVDSTLKIQPAKLEDSAVYLCASSRGRGASGRNTGELFFGEGSRLTVL.

CDR3 bases: TGTGCCAGCAGTTTCGGTCCCGGGAGCTCTGGAAACACCATATATTTT. Translation gives CASSFGPGSSGNTIYF. The genes are TRBV28 and TRBJ1-3; D uncertain. This CDR3 is built from 16 residues. V lost 3 bases, J lost 0 bases, and 12 bases lay in between. Germline V CDR1 and CDR2: MDHEN, SYDVKM.

V is TRBV6-1 and J is TRBJ1-4, with a tentative D call TRBD1 (6 bases). From germline, CDR1 is MNHNS and CDR2 SASEGT. The CDR3 covers 15 residues. Deletions cut 0 bases from V and 8 bases from J, with 13 bases between. The CDR3, as DNA: TGTGCCAGCAGTGAAGCTGCGGGGGCGCGCGAAAAACTGTTTTTT. Translation gives CASSEAAGAREKLFF.

The chain links TRBV6-1 to TRBJ1-6; 7 nucleotides line up with TRBD1. Germline CDR1 is MNHNS and CDR2 is SASEGT. Losses at the gene ends were 3 bases for V and 9 bases for J; bases not matched to a gene: 8. The CDR3 loop spans 15 amino acids. CDR3 sequence (DNA): TGTGCCAGCAGTGATCCCGGGACAGTAGGTTCACCCCTCCACTTT. This encodes CASSDPGTVGSPLHF.

The chain combines TRBV9 with TRBJ2-3; D is unclear. V lost 3 bases, J lost 4 bases, and 12 bases lay in between. The CDR3 totals 14 residues. Per the germline V gene, CDR1 is SGDLS and CDR2 is YYNGEE. The CDR3, as DNA: TGTGCCAGCAGCGAACATCTTCCGCCAGATACGCAGTATTTT. This encodes CASSEHLPPDTQYF.

V and J are TRBV24-1 and TRBJ2-5, with 10 bases identical to TRBD1. This CDR3 has 16 residues. Germline CDR1 reads KGHDR; CDR2 reads SFDVKD. V lost 0 bases, J lost 4 bases, and 4 bases stayed unmatched. CDR3 protein: CATSDLKTGGRETQYF. The CDR3 DNA reads as TGTGCCACCAGTGATTTGAAGACAGGGGGCCGAGAGACCCAGTACTTC.

The rearrangement uses TRBV28 and TRBJ1-5; D gene uncertain. Germline V gene sequence: CDR1 MDHEN, CDR2 SYDVKM. This CDR3 has 13 residues. Trimming removed 2 bases from V and 2 bases from J, with 4 bases in between. CDR3 bases: TGTGCCAGCAGTTTAATCGGCAATCAGCCCCAGCATTTT. This codes for CASSLIGNQPQHF.

Regarding this clone: The same CDR3 also results from other DNA sequences found in this sample. The chain employs TRBV19 and TRBJ1-4; D not resolved. The CDR3 is 16 amino acids. The germline V and J ends were trimmed by 0 bases and 0 bases, with 8 bases remaining between them. Germline lookup yields CDR1 LNHDA and CDR2 SQIVND (reference sequence). The CDR3: CASSIDRGTTNEKLFF. CDR3 nucleotide sequence: TGTGCCAGTAGTATAGATCGCGGGACAACTAATGAAAAACTGTTTTTT.

This clone was counted a single time. The genes are TRBV19 and TRBJ1-5; 8 bases are a match to TRBD1. The CDR3 totals 15 residues. CDR1 LNHDA and CDR2 SQIVND come from the germline V gene (reference sequence). J lost 5 bases, V lost 5 bases, and 8 bases had no gene match. The CDR3 DNA sequence: TGTGCCAGTAGTGCCGAGGGCAGGGGGCATCAGCCCCAGCATTTT. The encoded protein is CASSAEGRGHQPQHF.